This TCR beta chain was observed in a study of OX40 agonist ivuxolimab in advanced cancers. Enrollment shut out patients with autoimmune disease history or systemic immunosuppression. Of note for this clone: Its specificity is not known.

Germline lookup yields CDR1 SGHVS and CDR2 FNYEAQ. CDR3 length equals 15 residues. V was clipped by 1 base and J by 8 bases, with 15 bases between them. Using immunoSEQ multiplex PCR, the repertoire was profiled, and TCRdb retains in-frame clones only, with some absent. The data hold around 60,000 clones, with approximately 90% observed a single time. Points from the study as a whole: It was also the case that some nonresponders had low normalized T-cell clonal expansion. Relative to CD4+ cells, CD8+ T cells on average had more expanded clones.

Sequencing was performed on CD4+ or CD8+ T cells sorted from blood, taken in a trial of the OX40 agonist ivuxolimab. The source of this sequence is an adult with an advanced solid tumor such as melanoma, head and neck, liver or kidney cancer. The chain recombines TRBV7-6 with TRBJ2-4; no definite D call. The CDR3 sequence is CASSLDPVGIYIQYF. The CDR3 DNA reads TGTGCCAGCAGCTTAGACCCAGTGGGTATTTACATTCAGTACTTC.